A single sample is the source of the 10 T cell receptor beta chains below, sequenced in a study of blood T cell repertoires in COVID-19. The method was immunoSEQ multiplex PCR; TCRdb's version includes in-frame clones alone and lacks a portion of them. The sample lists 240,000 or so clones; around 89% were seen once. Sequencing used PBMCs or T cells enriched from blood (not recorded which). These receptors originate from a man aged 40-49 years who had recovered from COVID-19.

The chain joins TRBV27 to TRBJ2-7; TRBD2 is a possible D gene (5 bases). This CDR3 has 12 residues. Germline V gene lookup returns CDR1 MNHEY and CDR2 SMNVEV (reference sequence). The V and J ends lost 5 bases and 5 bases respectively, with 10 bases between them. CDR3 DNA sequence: TGTGCCAGCAGTAAACTCGGGGACGAGCAGTACTTC. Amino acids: CASSKLGDEQYF.

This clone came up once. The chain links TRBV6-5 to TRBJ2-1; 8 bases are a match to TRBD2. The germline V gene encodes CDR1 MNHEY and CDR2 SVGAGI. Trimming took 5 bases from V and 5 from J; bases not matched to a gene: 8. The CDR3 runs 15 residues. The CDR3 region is CASSPRLAYNNEQFF. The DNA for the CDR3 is TGTGCCAGCAGTCCACGACTAGCGTATAACAATGAGCAGTTCTTC.

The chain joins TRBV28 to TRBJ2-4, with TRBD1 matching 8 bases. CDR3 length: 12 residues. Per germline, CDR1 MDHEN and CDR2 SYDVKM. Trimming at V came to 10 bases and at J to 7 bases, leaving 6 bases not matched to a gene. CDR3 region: CATADRGNIQYF. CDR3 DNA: TGTGCCACCGCCGACAGGGGCAACATTCAGTACTTC.

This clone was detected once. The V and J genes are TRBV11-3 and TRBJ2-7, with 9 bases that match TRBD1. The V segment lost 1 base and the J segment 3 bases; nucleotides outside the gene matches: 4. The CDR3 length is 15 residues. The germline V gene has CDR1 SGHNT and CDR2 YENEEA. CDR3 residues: CASSLGGQGNYEQYF. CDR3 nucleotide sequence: TGTGCCAGCAGCTTAGGGGGACAGGGAAACTACGAGCAGTACTTC.

CDR3 sequence: CSASRDTISYEQYF. In DNA form, the CDR3 reads TGCAGTGCTAGTCGGGACACAATCTCCTACGAGCAGTACTTC. The chain has TRBV20-1 and TRBJ2-7, with D tentatively TRBD1 (6 bases). Germline assignment: CDR1 DFQATT and CDR2 SNEGSKA (reference sequence). There are 14 residues in the CDR3. V lost 3 bases and J 0 bases, leaving 12 bases between the germline ends.

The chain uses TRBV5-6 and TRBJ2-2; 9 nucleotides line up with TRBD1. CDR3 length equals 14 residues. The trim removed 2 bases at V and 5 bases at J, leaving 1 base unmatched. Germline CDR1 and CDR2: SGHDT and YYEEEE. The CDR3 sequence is CASSFGQGTGELFF. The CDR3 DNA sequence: TGTGCCAGCAGCTTCGGACAGGGGACCGGGGAGCTGTTTTTT.

CDR3 coding DNA: TGTGCCATCAGTGAGTACAGGGATGAAAAACTGTTTTTT. Protein product: CAISEYRDEKLFF. The chain carries TRBV10-3 and TRBJ1-4; a weak D match, TRBD1 (6 bases). From germline, CDR1 is ENHRY and CDR2 SYGVKD. Trimming took 1 base from V and 6 from J, leaving 6 bases between them. There are 13 residues in the CDR3.

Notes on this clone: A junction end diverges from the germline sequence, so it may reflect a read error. The CDR3 here is CSARATRQAGF. As DNA, the CDR3 is TGCAGTGCTAGAGCAACCCGGCAGGCGGGGTTC. The chain employs TRBV20-1 and TRBJ2-7; TRBD2 is a possible D gene (6 bases). CDR1 and CDR2 (germline): DFQATT, SNEGSKA (reference sequence). This CDR3 has 11 amino acids.

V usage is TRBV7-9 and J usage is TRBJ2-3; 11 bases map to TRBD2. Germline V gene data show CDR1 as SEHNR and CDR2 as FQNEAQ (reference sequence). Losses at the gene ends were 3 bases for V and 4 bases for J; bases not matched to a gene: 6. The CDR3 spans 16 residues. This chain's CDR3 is CASSFTSGSQPDTQYF. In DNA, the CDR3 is TGTGCCAGCAGCTTTACTAGCGGGAGTCAGCCAGATACGCAGTATTTT.

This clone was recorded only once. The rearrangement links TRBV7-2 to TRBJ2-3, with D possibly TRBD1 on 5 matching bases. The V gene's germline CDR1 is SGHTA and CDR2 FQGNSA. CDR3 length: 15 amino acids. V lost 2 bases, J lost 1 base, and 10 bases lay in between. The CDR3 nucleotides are TGTGCCAGCAGCTTAAAAATGACAGGCACAGATACGCAGTATTTT. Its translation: CASSLKMTGTDTQYF.